The 14 T cell receptor beta chains given below trace back to one sample, sequenced in a study of CD8+ T cells in alopecia areata. Alopecia areata patients provided lesional scalp punch biopsies and peripheral blood, both collected for the study. It was cDNA, reverse transcribed from extracted RNA, that served as the sequencing template. The repertoire was sequenced with immunoSEQ multiplex PCR; TCRdb's copy has only in-frame clones and lacks some. The sample yields 15,000 to 20,000 clones, around 62% seen once. The sample in question was skin, obtained at week 0. These receptor sequences come from a human donor with alopecia areata.

The chain recombines TRBV7-9 with TRBJ2-1; the D call may be TRBD1 or TRBD2 (5 bases each). The V end lost 5 bases, the J end lost 3 bases, and 14 bases lay between the germline ends. Germline CDR1 and CDR2: SEHNR and FQNEAQ (reference sequence). The CDR3 runs 15 residues. The DNA for the CDR3 is TGTGCCAGCAGCGGAACCGGGACCCTCTACAATGAGCAGTTCTTC. Translation: CASSGTGTLYNEQFF.

The genes are TRBV7-2 and TRBJ1-2, with D uncertain. V was shortened by 10 bases and J by 7 bases, with 19 bases between the two germline ends. Germline V gene lookup returns CDR1 SGHTA and CDR2 FQGNSA. The CDR3 length is 13 residues. This CDR3 is CATTGFTVIGYTF. The CDR3, as DNA: TGTGCCACCACCGGGTTTACAGTCATTGGCTACACCTTC.

The DNA of the CDR3 is TGTGCCAGTAGTATTTCCTCCTACAATGAGCAGTTCTTC. Amino acid sequence: CASSISSYNEQFF. The chain recombines TRBV19 with TRBJ2-1; D unresolved. Germline CDR1 is LNHDA and CDR2 is SQIVND (reference sequence). This CDR3 has 13 residues. Trimming removed 3 bases at V and 0 bases at J, with 3 bases between.

V and J are TRBV5-1 and TRBJ2-3; unclear D gene. Germline CDR1 is SGHRS and CDR2 is YFSETQ. Trimming took off 0 bases at V and 9 bases at J, with 17 bases between the two ends. CDR3 length: 15 amino acids. CDR3 sequence (DNA): TGCGCCAGCAGCTTGGACCGGCCCCCACAGAACACGCAGTATTTT. This sequence encodes CASSLDRPPQNTQYF.

By share of the sample, this clone is medium-sized. V and J are TRBV7-9 and TRBJ1-1; D not resolved. Germline-derived CDR1 and CDR2 are SEHNR and FQNEAQ (reference sequence). V was shortened by 2 bases and J by 3 bases, with 10 bases between the two germline ends. The CDR3 is 14 residues long. This chain's CDR3 is CASSLTGGYTEAFF. CDR3 in DNA: TGTGCCAGCAGCTTAACGGGCGGGTACACTGAAGCTTTCTTT.

The gene calls are TRBV19 and TRBJ1-6; D is perhaps TRBD1 (5 bases). The V end was cut by 5 bases, the J end by 9 bases, with 8 bases between. Germline-derived CDR1 and CDR2 are LNHDA and SQIVND (reference sequence). This CDR3 comprises 12 residues. CDR3 in amino acids: CASSSGRSPLHF. The DNA for the CDR3 is TGTGCCAGTAGTTCGGGACGTTCACCCCTCCACTTT.

The rearrangement joins TRBV6-1 to TRBJ1-2; 7 nucleotides agree with TRBD1. The CDR3 length is 14 residues. Germline CDR1 is MNHNS and CDR2 is SASEGT. J gave up 4 bases and V 5 bases, and 7 bases lay outside the gene matches. CDR3 in amino acids: CASSTQGGSYGYTF. In DNA form, the CDR3 reads TGTGCCAGCAGTACCCAGGGGGGGTCCTATGGCTACACCTTC.

The V and J genes are TRBV2 and TRBJ1-1; 8 nucleotides align to TRBD1. The CDR3 runs to 14 residues. Germline V gene data show CDR1 as SNHLY and CDR2 as FYNNEI. Unmatched junction bases numbered 14, after V lost 6 bases and J lost 11 bases. The CDR3, as DNA: TGTGCCAGCAGCCCTGCCCGACAGGGGCTGGCGGCTTTCTTT. Amino acids: CASSPARQGLAAFF.

J is TRBJ1-2 and V is TRBV10-3, with D possibly matching TRBD1 (5 bases). Trimming took 11 bases from V and 6 from J, leaving 25 bases between them. CDR1 is ENHRY and CDR2 is SYGVKD in the germline V gene. This CDR3 is built from 15 residues. CDR3 amino acids: CAHQEEGRFLNGYTF. As DNA, the CDR3 is TGTGCCCATCAGGAGGAGGGGCGCTTTCTTAATGGCTACACCTTC.

The rearrangement uses TRBV2 and TRBJ2-3; D may be TRBD1 or TRBD2 (5 bases each). Germline assignment: CDR1 SNHLY and CDR2 FYNNEI. V lost 11 bases and J lost 2, with 26 bases in between. The CDR3 totals 17 residues. The CDR3 protein is CAGLQRGLFPPTDTQYF. The CDR3 DNA reads TGTGCCGGGCTCCAGAGGGGCCTCTTTCCACCCACAGATACGCAGTATTTT.

The chain employs TRBV10-1 and TRBJ2-1; TRBD2 matches at 15 bases. The CDR3 has 18 amino acids. The V segment lost 3 bases and the J segment 0 bases; nucleotides outside the gene matches: 3. Looked up from germline, CDR1 is WNHNN and CDR2 is SYGVQD (reference sequence). The CDR3 protein is CASSEGTSGGHSYNEQFF. CDR3 DNA sequence: TGCGCCAGCAGTGAAGGGACTAGCGGGGGGCACTCCTACAATGAGCAGTTCTTC.

This rearrangement joins TRBV10-2 to TRBJ2-5, with 9 bases fitting TRBD1. V was pared by 2 bases and J by 3 bases, with 7 bases of the junction left unmatched. The V gene's germline CDR1 is WSHSY and CDR2 SAAADI. The CDR3 spans 16 residues. The CDR3 DNA is TGCGCCAGCAGTGAGACCGGGACAGGGTGGAAAGAGACCCAGTACTTC. As protein: CASSETGTGWKETQYF.

The chain combines TRBV2 with TRBJ2-7; tentative D call: TRBD2 (5 bases). Germline CDR1 reads SNHLY; CDR2 reads FYNNEI. This CDR3 contains 12 residues. CDR3 bases: TGTGCTTCCTACGAGGGATACTACGAGCAGTACTTC. Protein sequence: CASYEGYYEQYF.

The chain uses TRBV7-9 and TRBJ2-7; 9 bases align to TRBD1. Germline CDR1 SEHNR, CDR2 FQNEAQ (reference sequence). V shed 3 bases, J shed 2 bases, and the junction held 8 bases outside the gene matches. The CDR3 is 16 amino acids. CDR3 region: CASSFEPGQGPYEQYF. The CDR3 DNA is TGTGCCAGCAGCTTCGAACCGGGACAGGGTCCCTACGAGCAGTACTTC.